The clone carrying this TCR beta chain was recorded many times. This specimen belongs to a study of regulatory T cells in long-lasting Graves disease. The sample's time point: newly diagnosed GD, antithyroid drugs for less than 3 months. After RNA was extracted from PBMCs, the TCR library was made from it. Construction of TCR beta libraries relied on iRepertoire HTBI primers and on Arm-PCR targeting CDR3 regions. TCRdb ran MiXCR on the multiplex PCR reads and lists one entry per CDR3 protein. The sample consists of roughly 500,000 distinct CDR3 sequences, about 14% of them appearing once. V shed 4 bases and J shed 6 bases, with 7 bases lying between them. Per the germline V gene, CDR1 is MNHEY and CDR2 is SMNVEV (reference sequence). This CDR3 region has 12 residues. These data were likewise used in another study, on T cells in Graves' hyperthyroidism and ophthalmopathy. That report adds: First-round RT-PCR with HTBI primers amplified the TCR CDR3 region.

V gene TRBV27 combines with J gene TRBJ2-4, with D perhaps given as TRBD1 or TRBD2 (5 bases each). Sequences were derived from peripheral blood mononuclear cells (PBMCs), sampled at new diagnosis, from a patient treated with antithyroid drugs. This clonotype was sampled from a man aged 25 to 45 with Graves disease. Here the CDR3 reads CASSWDGNIQYF. DNA of the CDR3: TGTGCCAGCAGTTGGGACGGAAACATTCAGTACTTC.